This TCR beta chain was recovered during a study of T cell responses to AZD1222 COVID-19 vaccine. Study-wide results and caveats: Of spike-specific TCRs, nearly half reportedly target regions left unmutated in variants. There were mostly white British donors and more females than males, and clonal diversity was possibly underestimated. It was only after the peak T cell response that any repertoires were sampled.

Concerning this clone: Its antigen is still unknown.

Data came from immunoSEQ multiplex PCR; TCRdb stores just in-frame clones and leaves some out. The repertoire holds over 140,000 clones, approximately 92% seen once, with approximately 5.4% in the top ten. Germline V lookup: CDR1 SGHTA, CDR2 FQGNSA. Unmatched junction bases numbered 1, after V lost 2 bases and J lost 0 bases. CDR3 length equals 15 residues. The sequence derives from an adult in good health. The V and J genes are TRBV7-2 and TRBJ1-1, with 9 bases identical to TRBD1. Source: peripheral blood, taken on day 0 of AZD1222 vaccination. CDR3 residues: CASSLTGGMNTEAFF. The CDR3 DNA reads TGTGCCAGCAGCTTAACAGGGGGCATGAACACTGAAGCTTTCTTT.